Below, one T cell receptor beta chain is given with its context. In the original workflow: Quantification of nucleated cells was approximated via reference gene primer amplification. Repertoires were generated with immunoSEQ multiplex PCR, while TCRdb's copy carries only in-frame clones and drops some. Clone size and the V and J calls come from that table; the DNA yielded D and trimming. The sample holds tens of thousands of clones, 83% seen once. The sample belongs to a study of blood T cell repertoires in COVID-19. Background on the study: COVID-19 samples from acute and convalescent phases originated in the United States, Italy and Spain. T cells, B-cell-depleted T cells, or PBMCs supplied cDNA or gDNA.

Sequencing was carried out using peripheral blood. The sequence came from a woman aged 60-75 years with acute or convalescent COVID-19.

The CDR3 is CASSQGFGGTNSPLHF. The CDR3 DNA reads as TGTGCCAGCAGCCAAGGTTTTGGCGGAACAAATTCACCCCTCCACTTT. The V gene is TRBV3-1 (or the pseudogene TRBV3-2), the J gene TRBJ1-6; D ambiguous. V dropped 1 base and J dropped 7 bases, with 14 bases sitting between them. CDR1 is LGHDT, CDR2 YNNKEL, per germline (reference sequence). The CDR3 has 16 residues.